Following are 18 T cell receptor beta chains from one sample sequenced in a study of human T cells and chemical hapten exposure. Regarding time point: pre-sensitization, week 0. Treatment meaning: therapeutic diphenylcyclopropenone sensitization with weekly scalp DPC. A single record per CDR3 protein comes from TCRdb applying MiXCR to the RACE reads. The data show about 120,000 distinct CDR3 sequences, roughly 12% seen once. Sequenced here: whole blood, sampled in connection with sensitization to the hapten diphenylcyclopropenone (DPC). These receptors originate from a woman in her late teens or twenties with alopecia areata. Some clones in this sample may be carry-over from other donors' samples.

This clonotype was detected many times. V is TRBV14 and J is TRBJ2-7, with 7 bases identical to TRBD1. J gave up 4 bases and V 1 base, and 4 bases lay outside the gene matches. Germline CDR1 is SGHDN and CDR2 is FVKESK. The CDR3 has 14 residues. CDR3 amino acids: CASSQGDRLYEQYF. DNA for the CDR3: TGTGCCAGCAGCCAAGGGGACAGACTATACGAGCAGTACTTC.

This chain joins TRBV6-6 and TRBJ2-1; 8 nucleotides align to TRBD1. The CDR3 length is 15 residues. The V gene's germline CDR1 is MNHNY and CDR2 SVGAGI (reference sequence). V gave up 1 base and J gave up 6 bases; unmatched junction bases: 5. The chain's CDR3 is CASSYYTGQGNEQFF. CDR3 in DNA: TGTGCCAGCAGTTACTACACAGGACAGGGCAATGAGCAGTTCTTC.

The CDR3: CSASGPNRAGELFF. Here the CDR3 DNA reads TGCAGTGCTAGCGGTCCAAACCGCGCCGGGGAGCTGTTTTTT. V is TRBV20-1 and J is TRBJ2-2; D remains unclear. Germline CDR1 is DFQATT and CDR2 is SNEGSKA (reference sequence). CDR3 size: 14 residues. V lost 3 bases, J lost 6 bases, and 14 bases lay in between.

The chain employs TRBV6-8 and TRBJ2-7; the match to TRBD2 covers 8 bases. The V gene end was trimmed by 5 bases and the J gene end by 4 bases; junction bases not matched to a gene: 7. The germline gives CDR1 MNHGY, CDR2 SAAAGT. This CDR3 spans 14 amino acids. CDR3: CASSENSGEYEQYF. The CDR3, as DNA: TGTGCCAGCAGTGAAAATAGCGGGGAGTACGAGCAGTACTTC.

This clonotype was observed a handful of times. V gene TRBV2 combines with J gene TRBJ1-5; 12 nucleotides match TRBD1. The CDR3 covers 17 residues. V was clipped by 4 bases and J by 7 bases; unmatched bases: 11. Germline V gene data show CDR1 as SNHLY and CDR2 as FYNNEI. CDR3 sequence: CASSAGTGGEWIQPQHF. DNA for the CDR3: TGTGCCAGCAGTGCGGGGACAGGGGGCGAGTGGATCCAGCCCCAGCATTTT.

This chain connects TRBV6-2 or TRBV6-3 to TRBJ1-1; D not certain. The V and J ends lost 7 bases and 6 bases respectively, with 15 bases between them. This CDR3 contains 13 residues. Per the germline V gene, CDR1 is MNHEY and CDR2 is SVGEGT. DNA for the CDR3: TGTGCCAGCATAGGGCAAGTAGTTGCTGAAGCTTTCTTT. Its translation: CASIGQVVAEAFF.

The chain links TRBV28 to TRBJ1-1; 7 nucleotides agree with TRBD1. Germline V gene sequence: CDR1 MDHEN, CDR2 SYDVKM. CDR3 length: 13 residues. The trim removed 6 bases at V and 4 bases at J, leaving 5 bases unmatched. CDR3 sequence (DNA): TGTGCCAGCAGGCGTTCAGGGGGCACTGAAGCTTTCTTT. Protein sequence: CASRRSGGTEAFF.

This clonotype was recorded at least ten times. The chain joins TRBV7-2 to TRBJ1-1, with 10 bases identical to TRBD1. The CDR3 loop spans 15 amino acids. V dropped 5 bases and J dropped 6; count of bases not matched to a gene: 9. Germline V lookup: CDR1 SGHTA, CDR2 FQGNSA. CDR3 amino acids: CASSPRRDRGPEAFF. CDR3 in DNA: TGTGCCAGCAGCCCGCGCCGGGACAGGGGTCCTGAAGCTTTCTTT.

There are many counts of this clonotype. The chain uses TRBV29-1 and TRBJ2-7; TRBD1 matches 9 bases. CDR1 and CDR2 (germline): SQVTM, ANQGSEA. This CDR3 region has 14 residues. V lost 3 bases, J lost 3 bases, and 6 bases stayed unmatched. CDR3 sequence reads: CSVDSGQGNYEQYF. The DNA for the CDR3 is TGCAGCGTTGACTCGGGACAGGGAAACTACGAGCAGTACTTC.

The chain carries TRBV7-8 and TRBJ2-5; 7 nucleotides align to TRBD2. CDR3 length: 15 amino acids. The J segment lost 5 bases and the V segment lost 5 bases, leaving 11 bases of the junction unmatched. Per the germline V gene, CDR1 is SGHVS and CDR2 is FQNEAQ. CDR3 nucleotides: TGTGCCAGCAGCCCAGAGGCTAGCGGAGGGGAGACCCAGTACTTC. Translation gives CASSPEASGGETQYF.

This rearrangement joins TRBV5-6 to TRBJ1-1; 9 nucleotides align to TRBD1. This CDR3 is 15 amino acids long. The V and J ends lost 3 bases and 1 base, in that order; junction bases with no gene match: 4. Germline V gene sequence: CDR1 SGHDT, CDR2 YYEEEE. The CDR3 reads CASSSGQGPNTEAFF. The CDR3, as DNA: TGTGCCAGCAGCTCGGGACAGGGTCCGAACACTGAAGCTTTCTTT.

This clonotype has just a few counts. Here the CDR3 reads CASSYSAQGRPQHF. Written as DNA, the CDR3 is TGTGCCAGCAGTTACTCGGCCCAGGGGCGGCCCCAGCATTTT. This chain joins TRBV6-6 and TRBJ1-5, with D maybe TRBD1 (6 bases). This CDR3 has 14 residues. The ends were cut back, 0 bases at V and 9 bases at J, with 12 bases in the middle. Germline assignment: CDR1 MNHNY and CDR2 SVGAGI (reference sequence).

This chain joins TRBV6-2 or TRBV6-3 and TRBJ1-1; D is possibly TRBD1 (6 bases). Looked up from germline, CDR1 is MNHEY and CDR2 is SVGEGT. The V gene lost 6 bases and the J gene lost 6 bases, with 17 bases spanning the gap. The CDR3 extends over 14 amino acids. Here the CDR3 reads CASSSLSGVAEAFF. The CDR3 nucleotides read TGTGCCAGCAGCTCCCTGTCAGGGGTAGCTGAAGCTTTCTTT.

The V call is TRBV6-5, the J call TRBJ2-7; 8 positions agree with TRBD1. CDR1 is MNHEY, CDR2 SVGAGI, per germline. With V trimmed by 0 bases and J by 1 base, 5 bases remained unmatched. The CDR3 spans 16 residues. The CDR3 DNA follows: TGTGCCAGCAGTTACTCGCAGGGGGCCGAATCCTACGAGCAGTACTTC. It encodes CASSYSQGAESYEQYF.

This clonotype was counted many times. The V call is TRBV5-6, the J call TRBJ2-5; 10 nucleotides line up with TRBD2. The junction had 2 bases not matched to a gene; V was cut back by 0 bases and J by 3 bases. This CDR3 comprises 15 residues. CDR1 and CDR2 from the germline V gene are SGHDT and YYEEEE. CDR3 nucleotide sequence: TGTGCCAGCAGCTTGGAACTAGCGGGAAAAGAGACCCAGTACTTC. Its translation is CASSLELAGKETQYF. Full variable domain (missing parts from reference TRBV5-6 and TRBJ2-5): DAGVTQSPTHLIKTRGQQVTLRCSPKSGHDTVSWYQQALGQGPQFIFQYYEEEERQRGNFPDRFSGHQFPNYSSELNVNALLLGDSALYLCASSLELAGKETQYFGPGTRLLVL.

V and J are TRBV11-3 and TRBJ1-4; 8 bases agree with TRBD1. There are 19 residues in the CDR3. V dropped 3 bases and J dropped 5; count of bases not matched to a gene: 17. Germline V gene sequence: CDR1 SGHNT, CDR2 YENEEA. The CDR3 bases are TGTGCCAGCAGCTTGGATGGGCTCGGTACAGGGGGTGGAAATGAAAAACTGTTTTTT. It yields the protein CASSLDGLGTGGGNEKLFF. Supplemented by reference TRBV11-3 and TRBJ1-4, the full variable domain reads EAGVVQSPRYKIIEKKQPVAFWCNPISGHNTLYWYLQNLGQGPELLIRYENEEAVDDSQLPKDRFSAERLKGVDSTLKIQPAELGDSAVYLCASSLDGLGTGGGNEKLFFGSGTQLSVL.

CDR3 nucleotide sequence: TGTGCCACCAGTGATCCTACCGGCTACATTCAGTACTTC. Its translation: CATSDPTGYIQYF. This chain connects TRBV24-1 to TRBJ2-4; no reliable D call. The length of the CDR3 is 13 residues. The V end was cut by 3 bases, the J end by 8 bases, with 10 bases between. The germline V gene encodes CDR1 KGHDR and CDR2 SFDVKD.

The rearrangement uses TRBV28 and TRBJ2-7; the D gene could be TRBD1 or TRBD2 (5 bases each). V gave up 6 bases and J gave up 1 base, with 13 bases separating them. CDR3 length: 14 residues. Germline V lookup: CDR1 MDHEN, CDR2 SYDVKM. The CDR3 sequence is CASSLMRGSYEQYF. The CDR3 DNA reads TGTGCCAGCAGCCTAATGAGGGGATCCTACGAGCAGTACTTC.